The present TCR beta chain was sequenced within a study of PD-L1 blockade in urothelial cancer. Across the study: Earlier, patients had received 0 to 3 chemotherapy regimens. Researchers looked at the blood 3 weeks (second dose) and 6 weeks after treatment began.

This clone was seen just once. The time point denotes: pretreatment peripheral blood. Urothelial carcinoma, locally advanced or metastatic, affected the patients. TCRdb keeps only in-frame clones here, not all; method: immunoSEQ multiplex PCR. The repertoire holds fewer than 75,000 clones, with 90% as singletons. This clonotype was obtained from an older man with urothelial cancer. The starting material was PBMCs, obtained around atezolizumab (anti-PD-L1) treatment.

The CDR3 region has the DNA TGTGCCAGCAGCTTATCGGTCCTAGCGGGGATCACAGATACGCAGTATTTT. Its protein is CASSLSVLAGITDTQYF. The genes are TRBV7-3 and TRBJ2-3; 9 bases are a match to TRBD2. V lost 2 bases, J lost 2 bases, and 8 bases stayed unmatched. Germline V CDR1 and CDR2: SGHTA, FQGTGA. The CDR3 spans 17 residues.